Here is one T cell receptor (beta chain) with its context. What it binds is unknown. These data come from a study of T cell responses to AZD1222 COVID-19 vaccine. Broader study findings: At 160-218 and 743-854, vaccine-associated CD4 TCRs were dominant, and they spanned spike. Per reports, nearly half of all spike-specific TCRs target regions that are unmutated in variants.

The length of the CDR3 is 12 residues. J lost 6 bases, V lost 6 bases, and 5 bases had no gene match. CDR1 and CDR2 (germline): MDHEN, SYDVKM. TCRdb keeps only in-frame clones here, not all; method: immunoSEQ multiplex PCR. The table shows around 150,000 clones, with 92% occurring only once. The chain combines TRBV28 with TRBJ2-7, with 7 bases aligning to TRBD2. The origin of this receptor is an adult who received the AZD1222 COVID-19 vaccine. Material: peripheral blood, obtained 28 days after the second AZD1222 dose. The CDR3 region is CASSTSVFEQYF. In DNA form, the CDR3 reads TGTGCCAGCAGCACTAGCGTCTTCGAGCAGTACTTC.